This T cell receptor (beta chain) came from a study of blood T cell repertoires in COVID-19. About the research overall: The United States, Italy and Spain supplied acute and convalescent COVID-19 samples. T cells, B-cell-depleted T cells, or PBMCs provided the cDNA or gDNA that served as material.

As processed by the authors: Estimated nucleated cell counts came from reference gene primer amplification. Measured with immunoSEQ multiplex PCR; TCRdb has only the in-frame clones, and not every one. V and J calls and clone size are as listed in that table; D and trimming were resolved from the DNA. This sample has 100,000 to 150,000 clones; more than 70% occur once, and the top ten carry approximately 1%. Germline CDR1 reads SGHTA; CDR2 reads FQGTGA. The CDR3 runs 15 residues. V was clipped by 3 bases and J by 7 bases, with 16 bases between them. The chain is built from TRBV7-3 and TRBJ2-1; TRBD1 is a possible D gene (5 bases). The sequenced sample consisted of peripheral blood. The source of this sequence is a woman over 75 with acute or convalescent COVID-19. CDR3: CASSLGLPGNNEQFF. CDR3 nucleotides: TGTGCCAGCAGCTTGGGTCTCCCAGGGAATAATGAGCAGTTCTTC. Filled out from reference TRBV7-3 and TRBJ2-1, the complete variable domain reads GAGVSQTPSNKVTEKGKYVELRCDPISGHTALYWYRQSLGQGPEFLIYFQGTGAADDSGLPNDRFFAVRPEGSVSTLKIQRTERGDSAVYLCASSLGLPGNNEQFFGPGTRLTVL.